Here is one T cell receptor beta chain with its context. Original handling: Nucleated cell counts were estimated from reference gene primer amplification. Only in-frame clones appear in the TCRdb table, and some are missing; sequencing was by immunoSEQ multiplex PCR. The D gene and trimming were derived from the DNA, and the V and J assignments and clone size from that table. The sample carries about 35,000 clones, 83% recorded once. These data come from a study of blood T cell repertoires in COVID-19. Study details: The analysed material was cDNA or gDNA that came from T cells, B-cell-depleted T cells, or PBMCs.

This CDR3 is built from 13 residues. Germline V gene lookup returns CDR1 SNHLY and CDR2 FYNNEI. Trimming took off 7 bases at V and 0 bases at J, with 9 bases between the two ends. The sequenced sample was peripheral blood. The receptor's source is a man in his fifties with acute or convalescent COVID-19. The V and J genes are TRBV2 and TRBJ1-1, with a weak D call TRBD1 (6 bases). The CDR3, as DNA: TGTGCCAGCACGGGACATATGAACACTGAAGCTTTCTTT. It encodes CASTGHMNTEAFF. Full variable domain (rest looked up from reference TRBV2 and TRBJ1-1): EPEVTQTPSHQVTQMGQEVILRCVPISNHLYFYWYRQILGQKVEFLVSFYNNEISEKSEIFDDQFSVERPDGSNFTLKIRSTKLEDSAMYFCASTGHMNTEAFFGQGTRLTVV.